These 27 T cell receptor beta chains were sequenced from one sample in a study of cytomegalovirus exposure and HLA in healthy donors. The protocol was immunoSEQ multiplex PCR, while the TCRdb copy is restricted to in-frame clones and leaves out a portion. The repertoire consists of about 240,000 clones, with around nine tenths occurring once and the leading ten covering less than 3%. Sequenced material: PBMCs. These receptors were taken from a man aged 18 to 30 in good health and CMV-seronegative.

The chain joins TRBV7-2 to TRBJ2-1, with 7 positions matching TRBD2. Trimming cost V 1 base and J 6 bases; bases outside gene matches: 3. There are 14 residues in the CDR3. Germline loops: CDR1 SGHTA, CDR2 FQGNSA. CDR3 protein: CASSLEGGSNEQFF. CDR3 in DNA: TGTGCCAGCAGCTTAGAGGGCGGGAGCAATGAGCAGTTCTTC.

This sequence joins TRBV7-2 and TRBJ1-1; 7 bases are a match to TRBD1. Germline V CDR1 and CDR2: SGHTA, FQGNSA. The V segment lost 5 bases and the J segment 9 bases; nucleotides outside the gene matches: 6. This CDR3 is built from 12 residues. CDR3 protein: CASSRDRLKAFF. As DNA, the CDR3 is TGTGCCAGCAGCCGGGACAGACTTAAAGCTTTCTTT.

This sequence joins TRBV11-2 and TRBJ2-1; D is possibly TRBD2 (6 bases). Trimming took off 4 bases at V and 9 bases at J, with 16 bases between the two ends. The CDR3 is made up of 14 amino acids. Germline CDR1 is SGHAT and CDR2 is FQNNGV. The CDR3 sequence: CASSYLGGPGEQFF. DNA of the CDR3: TGTGCCAGCAGCTACCTCGGAGGGCCCGGTGAGCAGTTCTTC.

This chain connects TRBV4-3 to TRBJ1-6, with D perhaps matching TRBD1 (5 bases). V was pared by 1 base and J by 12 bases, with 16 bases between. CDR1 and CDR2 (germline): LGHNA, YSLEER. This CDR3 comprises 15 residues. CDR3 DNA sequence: TGCGCCAGCAGCCAAGCGGGGGTCCGAAGTGGACCCCTCCACTTT. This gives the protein CASSQAGVRSGPLHF.

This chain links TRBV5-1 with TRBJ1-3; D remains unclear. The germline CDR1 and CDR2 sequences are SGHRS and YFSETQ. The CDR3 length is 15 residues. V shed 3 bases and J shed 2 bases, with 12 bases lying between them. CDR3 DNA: TGCGCCAGCAGCTCGCGGCCGGAGGCTGGAAACACCATATATTTT. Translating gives CASSSRPEAGNTIYF.

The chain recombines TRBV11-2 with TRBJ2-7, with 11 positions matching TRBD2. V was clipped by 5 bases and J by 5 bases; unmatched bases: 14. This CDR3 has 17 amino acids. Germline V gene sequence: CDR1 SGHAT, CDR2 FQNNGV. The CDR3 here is CASSRLLAGVESHEQYF. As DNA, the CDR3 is TGTGCCAGCAGCCGGCTACTAGCGGGAGTTGAGTCCCACGAGCAGTACTTC.

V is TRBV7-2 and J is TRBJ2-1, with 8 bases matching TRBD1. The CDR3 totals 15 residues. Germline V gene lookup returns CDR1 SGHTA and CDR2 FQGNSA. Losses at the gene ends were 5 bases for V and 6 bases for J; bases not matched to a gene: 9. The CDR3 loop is CASSVTGGFGNEQFF. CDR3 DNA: TGTGCCAGCAGCGTCACAGGGGGGTTTGGCAATGAGCAGTTCTTC.

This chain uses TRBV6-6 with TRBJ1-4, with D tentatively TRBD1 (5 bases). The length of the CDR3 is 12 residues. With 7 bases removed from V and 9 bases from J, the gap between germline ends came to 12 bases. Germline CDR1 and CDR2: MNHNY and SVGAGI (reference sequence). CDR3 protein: CASNGGQKKLFF. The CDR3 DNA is TGTGCCAGCAACGGGGGTCAGAAAAAACTGTTTTTT.

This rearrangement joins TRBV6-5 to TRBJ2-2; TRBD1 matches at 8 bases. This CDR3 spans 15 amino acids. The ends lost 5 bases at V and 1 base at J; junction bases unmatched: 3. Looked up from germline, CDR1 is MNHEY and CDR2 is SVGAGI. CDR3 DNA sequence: TGTGCCAGCAGTCACGGGACAGGGAACACCGGGGAGCTGTTTTTT. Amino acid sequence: CASSHGTGNTGELFF.

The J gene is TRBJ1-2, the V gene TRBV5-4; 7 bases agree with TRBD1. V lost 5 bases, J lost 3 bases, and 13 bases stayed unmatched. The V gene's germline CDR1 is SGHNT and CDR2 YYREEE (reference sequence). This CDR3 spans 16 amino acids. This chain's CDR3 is CASRFFDRDQDYGYTF. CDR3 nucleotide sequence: TGTGCCAGCAGATTTTTCGACAGGGACCAAGACTATGGCTACACCTTC.

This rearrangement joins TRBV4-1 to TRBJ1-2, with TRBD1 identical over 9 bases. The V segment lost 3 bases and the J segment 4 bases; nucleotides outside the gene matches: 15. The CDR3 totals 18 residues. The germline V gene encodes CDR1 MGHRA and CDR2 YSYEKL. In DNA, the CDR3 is TGCGCCAGCAGCCAGGAGGGACAGGGCCGGGGGTATGGCTATGGCTACACCTTC. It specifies CASSQEGQGRGYGYGYTF.

The CDR3 DNA sequence: TGTGCCAGCAGCTTAAGCAACAATGGACACACCTACGAGCAGTACTTC. Encoded protein: CASSLSNNGHTYEQYF. This chain uses TRBV7-6 with TRBJ2-7; D is possibly TRBD1 (5 bases). The CDR3 extends over 16 amino acids. CDR1 SGHVS and CDR2 FNYEAQ come from the germline V gene. V was clipped by 2 bases and J by 2 bases, with 16 bases between them.

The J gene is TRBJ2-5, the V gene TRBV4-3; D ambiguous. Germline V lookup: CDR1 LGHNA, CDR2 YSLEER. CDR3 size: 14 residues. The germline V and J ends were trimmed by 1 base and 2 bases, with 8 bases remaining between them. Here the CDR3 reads CASSQGAKQETQYF. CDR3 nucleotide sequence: TGCGCCAGCAGCCAAGGGGCTAAGCAAGAGACCCAGTACTTC.

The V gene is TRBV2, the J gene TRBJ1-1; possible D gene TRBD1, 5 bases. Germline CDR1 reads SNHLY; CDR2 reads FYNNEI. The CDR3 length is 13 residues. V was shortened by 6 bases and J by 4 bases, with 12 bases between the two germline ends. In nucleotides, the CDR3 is TGTGCCAGCAGATTAGGGGTGGGCACTGAAGCTTTCTTT. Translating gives CASRLGVGTEAFF.

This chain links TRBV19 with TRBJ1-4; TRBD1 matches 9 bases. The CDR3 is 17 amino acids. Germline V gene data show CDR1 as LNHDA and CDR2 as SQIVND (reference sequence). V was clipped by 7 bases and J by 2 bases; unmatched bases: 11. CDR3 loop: CASTLRPTGGTNEKLFF. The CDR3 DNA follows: TGTGCCAGTACCCTACGCCCCACAGGGGGCACTAATGAAAAACTGTTTTTT. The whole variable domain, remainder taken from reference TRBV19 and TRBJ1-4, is DGGITQSPKYLFRKEGQNVTLSCEQNLNHDAMYWYRQDPGQGLRLIYYSQIVNDFQKGDIAEGYSVSREKKESFPLTVTSAQKNPTAFYLCASTLRPTGGTNEKLFFGSGTQLSVL.

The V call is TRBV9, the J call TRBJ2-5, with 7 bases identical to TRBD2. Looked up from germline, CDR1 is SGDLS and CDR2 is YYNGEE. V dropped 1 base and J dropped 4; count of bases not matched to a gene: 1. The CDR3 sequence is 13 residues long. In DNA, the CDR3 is TGTGCCAGCAGCGTATCTAGCGGAGAGACCCAGTACTTC. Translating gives CASSVSSGETQYF.

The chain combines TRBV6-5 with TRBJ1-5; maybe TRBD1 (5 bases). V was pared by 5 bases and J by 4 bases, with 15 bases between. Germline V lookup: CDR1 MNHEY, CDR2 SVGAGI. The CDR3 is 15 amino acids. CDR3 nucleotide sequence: TGTGCCAGCAGTCCCGGGGGGGAACTGAATCAGCCCCAGCATTTT. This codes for CASSPGGELNQPQHF.

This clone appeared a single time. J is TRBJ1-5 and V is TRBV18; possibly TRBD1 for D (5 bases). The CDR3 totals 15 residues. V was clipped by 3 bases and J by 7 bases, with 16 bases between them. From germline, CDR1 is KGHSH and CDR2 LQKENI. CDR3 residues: CASSPPPGERQPQHF. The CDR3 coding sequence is TGTGCCAGCTCACCCCCGCCGGGGGAGAGACAGCCCCAGCATTTT.

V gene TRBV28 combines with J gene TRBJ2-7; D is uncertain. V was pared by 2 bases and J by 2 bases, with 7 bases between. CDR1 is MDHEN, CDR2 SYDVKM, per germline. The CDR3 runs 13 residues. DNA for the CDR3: TGTGCCAGCAGTTTAAGTGGAGCCTACGAGCAGTACTTC. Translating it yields CASSLSGAYEQYF.

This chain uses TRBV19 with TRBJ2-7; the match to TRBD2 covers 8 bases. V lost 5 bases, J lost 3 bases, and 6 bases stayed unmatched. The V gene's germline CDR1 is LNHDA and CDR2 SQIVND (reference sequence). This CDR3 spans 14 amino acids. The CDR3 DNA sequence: TGTGCCAGTAGTCGGACGGGAGGGTTCTACGAGCAGTACTTC. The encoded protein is CASSRTGGFYEQYF.

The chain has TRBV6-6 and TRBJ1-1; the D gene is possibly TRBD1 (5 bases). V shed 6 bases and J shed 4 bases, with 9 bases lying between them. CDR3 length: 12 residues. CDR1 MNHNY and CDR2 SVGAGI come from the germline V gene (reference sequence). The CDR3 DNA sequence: TGTGCCAGCAGGGGCAGGGTCACTGAAGCTTTCTTT. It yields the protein CASRGRVTEAFF.

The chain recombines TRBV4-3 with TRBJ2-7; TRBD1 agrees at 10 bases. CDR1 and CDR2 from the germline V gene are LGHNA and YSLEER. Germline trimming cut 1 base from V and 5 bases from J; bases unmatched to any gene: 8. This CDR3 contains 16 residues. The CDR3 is CASSQVAGTGEDEQYF. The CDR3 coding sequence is TGCGCCAGCAGCCAAGTGGCCGGGACAGGGGAAGACGAGCAGTACTTC.

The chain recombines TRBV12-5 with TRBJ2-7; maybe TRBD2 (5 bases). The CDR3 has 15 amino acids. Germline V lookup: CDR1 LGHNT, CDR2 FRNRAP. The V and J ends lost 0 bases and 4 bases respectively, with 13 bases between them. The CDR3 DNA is TGTGCTAGTGGTTTGGTCGTAGGTAGCGAGTACGAGCAGTACTTC. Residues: CASGLVVGSEYEQYF. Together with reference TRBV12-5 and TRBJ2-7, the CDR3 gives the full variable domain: DARVTQTPRHKVTEMGQEVTMRCQPILGHNTVFWYRQTMMQGLELLAYFRNRAPLDDSGMPKDRFSAEMPDATLATLKIQPSEPRDSAVYFCASGLVVGSEYEQYFGPGTRLTVT.

Here the CDR3 reads CANQWGHPLNYGYTF. For the CDR3, the DNA is TGTGCCAACCAATGGGGACATCCCCTTAACTATGGCTACACCTTC. V is TRBV28 and J is TRBJ1-2, with TRBD1 as a possible D gene (6 bases). CDR1 is MDHEN and CDR2 is SYDVKM in the germline V gene. This CDR3 has 15 amino acids. V lost 10 bases, J lost 1 base, and 19 bases lay in between.

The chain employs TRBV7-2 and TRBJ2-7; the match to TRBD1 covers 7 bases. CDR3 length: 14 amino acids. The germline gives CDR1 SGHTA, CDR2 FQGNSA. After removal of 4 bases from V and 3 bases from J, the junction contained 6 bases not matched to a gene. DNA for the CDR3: TGTGCCAGCAGCTCCCACCGGGACAGCTACGAGCAGTACTTC. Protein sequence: CASSSHRDSYEQYF.

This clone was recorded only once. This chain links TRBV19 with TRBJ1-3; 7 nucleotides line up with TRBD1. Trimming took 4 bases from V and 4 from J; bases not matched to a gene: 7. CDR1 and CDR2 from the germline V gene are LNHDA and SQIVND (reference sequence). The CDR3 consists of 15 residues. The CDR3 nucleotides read TGTGCCAGTAGTACCCGAGGACAGGTGGGAAACACCATATATTTT. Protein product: CASSTRGQVGNTIYF.

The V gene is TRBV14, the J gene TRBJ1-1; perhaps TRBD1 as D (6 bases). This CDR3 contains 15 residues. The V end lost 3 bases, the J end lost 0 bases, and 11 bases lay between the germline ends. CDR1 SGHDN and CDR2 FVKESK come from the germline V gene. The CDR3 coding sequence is TGTGCCAGCAGCCAGACAGGCCGAATGAACACTGAAGCTTTCTTT. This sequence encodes CASSQTGRMNTEAFF.